This passage covers 19 T cell receptor beta chains from one sample sequenced in a study of T cells in Graves' hyperthyroidism and ophthalmopathy. Researchers amplified the TCR beta CDR3 regions from RNA transcripts. Using the HTBI primer set, a first-round RT-PCR was run on the TCR CDR3. A single record per CDR3 protein comes from TCRdb applying MiXCR to the multiplex PCR reads. The table records 450,000 to 550,000 distinct CDR3 sequences, approximately 25% of them present only once. The source material was blood. Every receptor here comes from a woman aged 25 to 39 with Graves' ophthalmopathy.

J is TRBJ2-7 and V is TRBV12-3 or TRBV12-4, with 7 bases lining up with TRBD1. Unmatched junction bases numbered 9, after V lost 6 bases and J lost 1 base. The CDR3 is 15 residues long. The CDR3: CASRFTGVPSYEQYF. CDR3 coding DNA: TGTGCCAGCAGATTCACAGGGGTACCTTCCTACGAGCAGTACTTC.

Only a few counts were recorded for this clonotype. V gene TRBV5-5 combines with J gene TRBJ2-5; TRBD2 matches 8 bases. This CDR3 region has 15 residues. J gave up 5 bases and V 2 bases, and 8 bases lay outside the gene matches. CDR1 and CDR2 from the germline V gene are SGHKS and YYEKEE (reference sequence). CDR3 residues: CASSFLAGLRETQYF. In nucleotides, the CDR3 is TGTGCCAGCAGCTTCCTAGCGGGCCTAAGGGAGACCCAGTACTTC.

The table lists this clonotype with many counts. The chain joins TRBV4-2 to TRBJ2-7; D may correspond to TRBD1 or TRBD2 (5 bases each). The V gene lost 4 bases and the J gene lost 2 bases, with 9 bases spanning the gap. Germline CDR1 LGHNA, CDR2 YNFKEQ. This CDR3 spans 13 amino acids. In DNA, the CDR3 is TGTGCCAGCAGCCCTGAGGGGACCTACGAGCAGTACTTC. It translates to CASSPEGTYEQYF.

This clonotype was counted at least ten times. The junction differs from germline at one of its ends, possibly a read error. As DNA, the CDR3 is TGTGCCGGCAGCTTAAGGGGGGGCGCCATCACCGGGGAGCTGTTTTTT. It encodes CAGSLRGGAITGELFF. V and J are TRBV11-2 and TRBJ2-2; tentatively, D is TRBD2 (7 bases). The CDR3 has 16 residues. Germline V gene sequence: CDR1 SGHAT, CDR2 FQNNGV.

This clonotype was counted only a few times. The rearrangement joins TRBV12-3 or TRBV12-4 to TRBJ1-2, with TRBD1 as a possible D gene (5 bases). Between the trimmed V and J ends, which lost 3 bases and 8 bases, there was a span of 19 bases. The CDR3 loop spans 15 amino acids. The CDR3 coding sequence is TGTGCCAGCAGTTTGCGGGACGTATACGCCGGAGGCTACACCTTC. Its protein product is CASSLRDVYAGGYTF.

The chain links TRBV11-1 to TRBJ2-2, with D possibly matching TRBD1 (6 bases). This CDR3 has 16 residues. Germline assignment: CDR1 SGHAT and CDR2 FQDESV (reference sequence). V was trimmed by 0 bases and J by 0 bases, leaving 8 bases between them. As DNA, the CDR3 is TGTGCCAGCAGCTTAGCAGGACAGACGAACACCGGGGAGCTGTTTTTT. It translates to CASSLAGQTNTGELFF.

The genes are TRBV7-2 and TRBJ1-2; D is unclear. CDR1 and CDR2 (germline): SGHTA, FQGNSA. V was clipped by 5 bases and J by 4 bases, with 14 bases between them. The CDR3 runs 14 residues. The CDR3 reads CASSITRSGYGYTF. For the CDR3, the DNA is TGTGCCAGCAGCATTACTCGATCTGGCTATGGCTACACCTTC.

This clonotype was counted many times. The chain has TRBV29-1 and TRBJ2-7, with D perhaps TRBD1 (6 bases). The CDR3 extends over 16 amino acids. Deletions cut 3 bases from V and 1 base from J, with 19 bases between. Germline CDR1 and CDR2: SQVTM and ANQGSEA. The DNA of the CDR3 is TGCAGCGTTGATGTCAACAGGGCGTCCGCGTCCTACGAGCAGTACTTC. Its translation: CSVDVNRASASYEQYF.

The genes are TRBV7-6 and TRBJ2-7; perhaps TRBD1 as D (6 bases). In germline, CDR1 is SGHVS, CDR2 FNYEAQ. Trimming took off 5 bases at V and 2 bases at J, with 19 bases between the two ends. The CDR3 totals 16 residues. This chain's CDR3 is CASSPAGAESPYEQYF. The CDR3 bases are TGTGCCAGCAGCCCCGCAGGGGCGGAGTCCCCCTACGAGCAGTACTTC.

This chain connects TRBV12-3 or TRBV12-4 to TRBJ2-4; weak D call: TRBD1 (5 bases). V gave up 4 bases and J gave up 4 bases, with 8 bases separating them. This CDR3 spans 13 amino acids. CDR3 amino acids: CASSWAGKNIQYF. The CDR3 nucleotides read TGTGCCAGCAGTTGGGCAGGGAAAAACATTCAGTACTTC.

The chain joins TRBV30 to TRBJ1-2; TRBD1 matches 8 bases. CDR3 length: 12 amino acids. From germline, CDR1 is GTSNPN and CDR2 SVGIG (reference sequence). After removal of 7 bases from V and 4 bases from J, the junction contained 5 bases not matched to a gene. The chain's CDR3 is CASDRVFYGYTF. In DNA, the CDR3 is TGTGCCTCGGACAGGGTTTTCTATGGCTACACCTTC.

The V call is TRBV11-2, the J call TRBJ1-6; tentatively, D is TRBD1 (5 bases). This CDR3 region has 16 residues. V dropped 0 bases and J dropped 10 bases, with 16 bases sitting between them. CDR1 is SGHAT, CDR2 FQNNGV, per germline. The CDR3 loop is CASSLDTEGLSSPLHF. CDR3 bases: TGTGCCAGCAGCTTAGATACCGAGGGGCTTAGCTCACCCCTCCACTTT.

The chain uses TRBV20-1 and TRBJ1-1; D might be TRBD1 (5 bases). Between the trimmed V and J ends, which lost 6 bases and 5 bases, there was a span of 19 bases. The germline V gene encodes CDR1 DFQATT and CDR2 SNEGSKA (reference sequence). The CDR3 extends over 14 amino acids. CDR3 amino acids: CSARQAGGGTEAFF. CDR3 in DNA: TGCAGTGCCCGCCAGGCCGGGGGAGGTACTGAAGCTTTCTTT.

This clonotype was observed at least ten times. V usage is TRBV6-2 or TRBV6-3 and J usage is TRBJ2-5, with D tentatively TRBD1 or TRBD2 (6 bases each). Germline V gene lookup returns CDR1 MNHEY and CDR2 SVGEGT. V shed 6 bases and J shed 5 bases, with 13 bases lying between them. The CDR3 covers 13 residues. This CDR3 is CASRPGGSETQYF. The CDR3 DNA reads TGTGCCAGCAGGCCCGGGGGCTCGGAGACCCAGTACTTC.

This clonotype came up many times. The rearrangement links TRBV6-1 to TRBJ1-5; D is uncertain. The CDR3 is 13 residues long. Trimming removed 5 bases from V and 5 bases from J, with 10 bases in between. Per germline, CDR1 MNHNS and CDR2 SASEGT. The DNA for the CDR3 is TGTGCCAGCAGTACGGGAGGCCATCAGCCCCAGCATTTT. It codes for CASSTGGHQPQHF.

The CDR3 bases are TGTGCCAGCAGTTACTCGAAGTCTCACAGGGCTTACGAGCAGTACTTC. This encodes CASSYSKSHRAYEQYF. This chain connects TRBV6-5 to TRBJ2-7, with a possible D match to TRBD1 (6 bases). Germline V lookup: CDR1 MNHEY, CDR2 SVGAGI. CDR3 length: 16 residues. V lost 0 bases, J lost 4 bases, and 16 bases lay in between.

This clonotype has just a few counts. The chain joins TRBV28 to TRBJ1-1; 8 bases are shared with TRBD1. The CDR3 is 15 amino acids. The V gene's germline CDR1 is MDHEN and CDR2 SYDVKM. Losses at the gene ends were 5 bases for V and 1 base for J; bases not matched to a gene: 6. CDR3 region: CASSPWTGRNTEAFF. The CDR3 DNA reads as TGTGCCAGCAGTCCCTGGACAGGGAGGAACACTGAAGCTTTCTTT.

The chain uses TRBV3-1 and TRBJ2-7; the D is unclear. Trimming removed 2 bases at V and 4 bases at J, with 15 bases between. The CDR3 is 15 amino acids. Germline CDR1 is LGHDT and CDR2 is YNNKEL (reference sequence). CDR3 protein: CASSQSLAARYEQYF. The CDR3 DNA reads TGTGCCAGCAGCCAAAGTCTGGCGGCTAGGTACGAGCAGTACTTC.

The chain has TRBV12-3 or TRBV12-4 and TRBJ1-5; 10 bases match TRBD1. This CDR3 is built from 14 residues. Unmatched junction bases numbered 7, after V lost 7 bases and J lost 7 bases. The CDR3 sequence is CASNGQGGGQPQHF. As DNA, the CDR3 is TGTGCCAGCAACGGACAGGGGGGAGGACAGCCCCAGCATTTT.